The entry below describes one TCR beta chain. These data are taken from a study of cytomegalovirus exposure and HLA in healthy donors. The CDR3 has 13 residues. The germline V and J ends were trimmed by 7 bases and 2 bases, with 12 bases remaining between them. The germline V gene has CDR1 SEHNR and CDR2 FQNEAQ (reference sequence). TCRdb's table, derived via immunoSEQ multiplex PCR, lists solely in-frame clones and lacks some. The sample yields about 310,000 clones, roughly 86% seen once. The donors were in the 120-subject validation cohort, distinct from the roughly 700-subject first cohort. The sequence derives from a man aged 25 to 45 in good health and CMV-seronegative. Sequenced: PBMCs. V and J are TRBV7-9 and TRBJ2-7; D is possibly TRBD2 (6 bases). DNA of the CDR3: TGTGCCAGCACGGAGGGGAAGACCTACGAGCAGTACTTC. Protein sequence: CASTEGKTYEQYF.